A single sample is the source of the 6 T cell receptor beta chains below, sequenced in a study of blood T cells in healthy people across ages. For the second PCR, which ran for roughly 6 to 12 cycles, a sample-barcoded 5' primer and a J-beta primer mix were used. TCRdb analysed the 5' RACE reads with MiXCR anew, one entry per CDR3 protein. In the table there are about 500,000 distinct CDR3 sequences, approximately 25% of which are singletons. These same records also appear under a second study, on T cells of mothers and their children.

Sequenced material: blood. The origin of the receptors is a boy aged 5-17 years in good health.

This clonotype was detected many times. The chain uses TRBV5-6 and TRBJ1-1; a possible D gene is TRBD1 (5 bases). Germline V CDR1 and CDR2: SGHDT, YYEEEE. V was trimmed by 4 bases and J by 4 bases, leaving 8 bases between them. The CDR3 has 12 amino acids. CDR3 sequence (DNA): TGTGCCAGCAGCCGCGGGGGCACTGAAGCTTTCTTT. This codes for CASSRGGTEAFF. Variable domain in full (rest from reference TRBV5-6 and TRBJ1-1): DAGVTQSPTHLIKTRGQQVTLRCSPKSGHDTVSWYQQALGQGPQFIFQYYEEEERQRGNFPDRFSGHQFPNYSSELNVNALLLGDSALYLCASSRGGTEAFFGQGTRLTVV.

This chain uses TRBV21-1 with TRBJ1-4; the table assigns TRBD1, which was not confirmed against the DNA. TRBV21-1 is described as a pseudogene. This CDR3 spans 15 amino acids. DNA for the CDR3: TGTGCCAGCAGCAAACAGGGGCCGGCTAATGAAAAACTGTTTTTT. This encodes CASSKQGPANEKLFF.

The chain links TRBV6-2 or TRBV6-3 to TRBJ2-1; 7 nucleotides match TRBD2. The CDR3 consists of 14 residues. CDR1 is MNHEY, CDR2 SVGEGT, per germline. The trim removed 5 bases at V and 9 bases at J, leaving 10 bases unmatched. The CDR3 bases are TGTGCCAGCAGTGACTATGGGGAGGGCGGTGAGCAGTTCTTC. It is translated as CASSDYGEGGEQFF.

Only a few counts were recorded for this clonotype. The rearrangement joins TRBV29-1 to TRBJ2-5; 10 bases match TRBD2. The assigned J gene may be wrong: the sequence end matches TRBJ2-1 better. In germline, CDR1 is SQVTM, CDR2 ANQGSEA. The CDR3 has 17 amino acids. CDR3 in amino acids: CSVEGYGPAGGRDEQFF. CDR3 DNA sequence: TGCAGCGTTGAAGGGTACGGCCCAGCGGGAGGGCGGGATGAGCAGTTCTTC.

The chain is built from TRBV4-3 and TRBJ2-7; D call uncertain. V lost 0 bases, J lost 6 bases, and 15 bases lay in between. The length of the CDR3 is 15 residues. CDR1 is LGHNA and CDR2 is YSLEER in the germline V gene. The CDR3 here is CASSQDLGGPGEQYF. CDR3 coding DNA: TGCGCCAGCAGCCAAGATCTAGGTGGCCCGGGCGAGCAGTACTTC.

The CDR3 here is CSVEVIGGVYTDTQYF. The DNA of the CDR3 is TGCAGCGTTGAAGTTATCGGCGGAGTCTACACAGATACGCAGTATTTT. This chain joins TRBV29-1 and TRBJ2-3; D unclear. This CDR3 has 16 amino acids. Germline loops: CDR1 SQVTM, CDR2 ANQGSEA. V lost 1 base, J lost 2 bases, and 16 bases lay in between.